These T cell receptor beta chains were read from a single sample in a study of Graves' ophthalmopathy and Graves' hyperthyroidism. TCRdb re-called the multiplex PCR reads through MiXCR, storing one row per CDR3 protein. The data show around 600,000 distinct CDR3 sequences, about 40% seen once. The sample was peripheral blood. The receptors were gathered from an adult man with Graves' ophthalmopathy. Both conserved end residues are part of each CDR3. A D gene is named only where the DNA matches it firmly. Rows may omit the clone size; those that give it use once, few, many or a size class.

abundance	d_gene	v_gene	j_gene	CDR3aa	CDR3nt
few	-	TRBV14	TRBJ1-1	CASSRGGGNDTEAFF	TGTGCCAGCAGCCGGGGTGGCGGCAACGACACTGAAGCTTTCTTT
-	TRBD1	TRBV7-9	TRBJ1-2	CASSVESQGAGYGYTF	TGTGCCAGCAGCGTAGAATCACAGGGGGCGGGCTATGGCTACACCTTC
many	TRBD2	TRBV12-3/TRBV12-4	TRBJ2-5	CASSLTRGEGETQYF	TGTGCCAGCAGTTTAACCCGGGGGGAGGGAGAGACCCAGTACTTC
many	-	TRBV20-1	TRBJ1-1	CSARDSSNTEAFF	TGCAGTGCTAGAGATTCTAGTAACACTGAAGCTTTCTTT
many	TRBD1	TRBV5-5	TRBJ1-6	CASSLTPGQGNSPLHF	TGTGCCAGCAGCTTGACCCCGGGACAGGGTAATTCACCCCTCCACTTT
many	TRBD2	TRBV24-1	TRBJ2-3	CATSDFRSSGADTQYF	TGTGCCACCAGTGATTTTCGCTCTAGCGGGGCGGATACGCAGTATTTT
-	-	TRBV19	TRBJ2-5	CASSRQTGEWETQYF	TGTGCCAGTAGTAGACAGACCGGAGAGTGGGAGACCCAGTACTTC
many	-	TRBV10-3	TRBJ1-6	CASSWAGSYNSPLHF	TGTGCCAGCAGTTGGGCCGGCTCCTATAATTCACCCCTCCACTTT
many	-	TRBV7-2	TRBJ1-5	CASSLRWGLSNQPQHF	TGTGCCAGCAGCTTAAGGTGGGGGCTTAGCAATCAGCCCCAGCATTTT
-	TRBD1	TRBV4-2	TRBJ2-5	CASSQEGGMETQYF	TGTGCCAGCAGCCAAGAAGGGGGCATGGAGACCCAGTACTTC
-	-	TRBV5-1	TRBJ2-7	CASKLSRWSYEQYF	TGCGCCAGCAAGTTATCGAGATGGTCCTACGAGCAGTACTTC
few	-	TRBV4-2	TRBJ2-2	CASSQISGLEVTGELFF	TGTGCCAGCAGCCAAATATCGGGCCTCGAGGTCACCGGGGAGCTGTTTTTT
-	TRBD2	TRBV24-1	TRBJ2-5	CATSATSGGETQYF	TGTGCCACCAGTGCGACTAGCGGGGGTGAGACCCAGTACTTC
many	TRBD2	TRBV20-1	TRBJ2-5	CSARRGDETQYF	TGCAGTGCTAGACGGGGGGATGAGACCCAGTACTTC
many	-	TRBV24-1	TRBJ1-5	CATSDSGANQPQHF	TGTGCCACCAGTGATTCGGGGGCTAATCAGCCCCAGCATTTT
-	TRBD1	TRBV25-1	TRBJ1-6	CASSVPGQGGSSPLHF	TGTGCCAGCAGTGTTCCGGGACAGGGGGGCAGTTCACCCCTCCACTTT
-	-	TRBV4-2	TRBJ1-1	CASSQEGRINTEAFF	TGTGCCAGCAGCCAAGAAGGACGGATCAACACTGAAGCTTTCTTT
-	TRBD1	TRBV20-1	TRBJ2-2	CSAPTGGAKVGELFF	TGCAGCGCACCGACAGGGGGCGCGAAAGTCGGGGAGCTGTTTTTT
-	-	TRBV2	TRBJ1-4	CAGGGGVEEKLFF	TGTGCCGGGGGAGGTGGGGTAGAGGAAAAACTGTTTTTT
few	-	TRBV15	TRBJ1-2	CATSGEGAGYGYTF	TGTGCCACCAGCGGGGAGGGAGCGGGCTATGGCTACACCTTC
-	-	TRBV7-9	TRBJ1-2	CASSLRGGGRQDYGYTF	TGTGCCAGCAGCTTAAGGGGCGGGGGACGCCAGGATTATGGCTACACCTTC
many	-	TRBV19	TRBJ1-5	CASSIRAEDQPQHF	TGTGCCAGTAGTATAAGGGCGGAGGATCAGCCCCAGCATTTT
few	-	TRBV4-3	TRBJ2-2	CASSQGSMDLGELFF	TGCGCCAGCAGCCAAGGTTCGATGGACTTAGGGGAGCTGTTTTTT
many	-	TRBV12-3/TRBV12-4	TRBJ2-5	CASSAGETLSQYF	TGTGCCAGCAGTGCAGGGGAGACGTTGTCCCAGTACTTC
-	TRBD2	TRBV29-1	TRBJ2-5	CSVVAGLQETQYF	TGCAGCGTGGTAGCGGGACTCCAAGAGACCCAGTACTTC
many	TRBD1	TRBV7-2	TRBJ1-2	CASSRDRVYGYTF	TGTGCCAGCAGCCGGGACAGGGTATATGGCTACACCTTC
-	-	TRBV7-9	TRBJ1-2	CASSFDGSPGYTF	TGTGCCAGCAGCTTCGACGGGAGTCCAGGCTACACCTTC
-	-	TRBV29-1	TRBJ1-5	CSLGIYQPQHF	TGCAGCCTTGGAATATATCAGCCCCAGCATTTT
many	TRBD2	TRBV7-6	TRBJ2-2	CASSPRGGGLATGELFF	TGTGCCAGCAGCCCCCGGGGGGGAGGACTAGCAACCGGGGAGCTGTTTTTT
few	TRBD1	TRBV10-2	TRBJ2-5	CASRAVPQYLTGLRETQYF	TGCGCCAGCAGGGCAGTGCCCCAATATCTGACAGGGCTCAGAGAGACCCAGTACTTC
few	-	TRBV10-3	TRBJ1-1	CASSIPGPLGNTEAFF	TGTGCCAGCAGTATCCCGGGTCCTCTGGGGAACACTGAAGCTTTCTTT
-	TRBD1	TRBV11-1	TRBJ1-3	CASLPGQAGNTIYF	TGTGCCAGCCTGCCCGGACAGGCTGGAAACACCATATATTTT
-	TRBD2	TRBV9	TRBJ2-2	CASSVWGLAETGELVF	TGTGCCAGCAGCGTATGGGGACTAGCGGAAACCGGGGAGCTGGTTTTT
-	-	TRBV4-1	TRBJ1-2	CASSQGGGRNYGYTF	TGCGCCAGCAGCCAAGGCGGGGGGCGCAACTATGGCTACACCTTC
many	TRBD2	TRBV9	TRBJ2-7	CASSVATSGFYEQYF	TGTGCCAGCAGCGTAGCGACTAGCGGGTTTTACGAGCAGTACTTC
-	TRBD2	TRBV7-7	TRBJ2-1	CASSAGTSGSYNEQFF	TGTGCCAGCAGCGCCGGGACTAGCGGGAGTTACAATGAGCAGTTCTTC
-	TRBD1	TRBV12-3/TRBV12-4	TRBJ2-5	CASTHSLPNRDSYQETQYF	TGTGCCAGCACCCATTCCCTCCCAAACCGGGACAGCTATCAAGAGACCCAGTACTTC
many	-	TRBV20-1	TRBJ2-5	CSASGQNQETQYF	TGCAGTGCTAGTGGCCAAAACCAAGAGACCCAGTACTTC
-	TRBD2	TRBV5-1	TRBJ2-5	CASSMERGDKGTQYF	TGCGCCAGCAGCATGGAGCGGGGGGACAAAGGGACCCAGTACTTC
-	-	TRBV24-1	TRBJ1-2	CATNSGGKGNYGYTF	TGTGCCACCAACTCTGGGGGAAAGGGTAACTATGGCTACACCTTC
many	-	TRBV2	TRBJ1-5	CASSPPGNQPQHF	TGTGCCAGCAGTCCGCCAGGGAATCAGCCCCAGCATTTT
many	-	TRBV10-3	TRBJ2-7	CASRRGDYEQYF	TGTGCCAGCAGGCGCGGTGACTACGAGCAGTACTTC
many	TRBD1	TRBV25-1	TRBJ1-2	CASSELIGQGGIDGYTF	TGTGCCAGCAGTGAGCTGATCGGACAGGGTGGAATAGATGGCTACACCTTC
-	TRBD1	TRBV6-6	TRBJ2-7	CASSYPRTGHEQYF	TGTGCCAGCAGTTACCCTAGGACAGGTCACGAGCAGTACTTC
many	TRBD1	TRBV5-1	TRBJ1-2	CASVGQGTSSYGYTF	TGCGCCAGCGTGGGACAGGGTACTTCTAGCTATGGCTACACCTTC
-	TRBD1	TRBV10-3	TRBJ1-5	CAIRPDRGENQPQHF	TGTGCCATCAGACCGGACAGGGGTGAGAATCAGCCCCAGCATTTT
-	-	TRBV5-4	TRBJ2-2	CASSSGSTGELFF	TGTGCCAGCAGCTCCGGCTCCACCGGGGAGCTGTTTTTT
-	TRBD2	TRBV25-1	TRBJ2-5	CASSEFRLAGGETQYF	TGTGCCAGCAGTGAATTCAGACTAGCGGGGGGGGAGACCCAGTACTTC
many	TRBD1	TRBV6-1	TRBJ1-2	CASRDRRFNYGYTF	TGTGCCAGCAGGGACAGGAGATTTAACTATGGCTACACCTTC
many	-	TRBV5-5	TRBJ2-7	CASSWTDPYEQYF	TGTGCCAGCAGCTGGACAGATCCCTACGAGCAGTACTTC
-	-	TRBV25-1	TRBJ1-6	CASSGTSGTPLHF	TGTGCCAGCAGCGGGACTAGCGGGACCCCCCTCCACTTT
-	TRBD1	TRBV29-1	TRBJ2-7	CSVHLGQGTSYEQYF	TGCAGCGTTCACCTGGGACAGGGTACGTCCTACGAGCAGTACTTC
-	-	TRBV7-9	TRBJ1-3	CASSPWGLGNTIYF	TGTGCCAGCAGCCCGTGGGGGCTTGGAAACACCATATATTTT
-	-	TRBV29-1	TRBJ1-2	CSVEAEGYGYTF	TGCAGCGTTGAAGCGGAAGGTTATGGCTACACCTTC
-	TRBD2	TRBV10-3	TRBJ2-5	CAIRDGLAVLGGAQYF	TGTGCCATCAGGGATGGACTAGCGGTCCTGGGGGGGGCCCAGTACTTC